The rows below give T cell receptor beta chains drawn from one sample of a study of response to subunit inactivated influenza vaccine. MiXCR, applied by TCRdb to the RT-PCR reads, yields one record per CDR3 protein. The table includes 160,000 or so distinct CDR3 sequences, about 11% detected once. Sequencing was performed on non-naive T cells sorted from PBMCs, taken 35 to 45 days after vaccination. Source of these receptors: a man aged 45-65 years who received an inactivated influenza vaccine. The CDR3 runs from the conserved cysteine through the conserved F or W. The D gene is left open where the match is weak. Expanded clones get a size class; other rows say once, few or many, or leave the size out.

d_gene: TRBD1; v_gene: TRBV7-9; abundance: .; j_gene: TRBJ2-7; CDR3nt: TGTGCCAGCAGCTTAGAGCCAGGGGGAATAGTCAACGAGCAGTACTTC; CDR3aa: CASSLEPGGIVNEQYF
d_gene: TRBD1; v_gene: TRBV27; abundance: .; j_gene: TRBJ1-2; CDR3nt: TGTGCCAGCAGACCCGGGACAGACTACATTCGCGGTTCAAACTATGGCTACACCTTC; CDR3aa: CASRPGTDYIRGSNYGYTF
d_gene: TRBD2; v_gene: TRBV24-1; abundance: once; j_gene: TRBJ2-5; CDR3nt: TGTGCCACCAGTGACACCCCAGGGAGGGGAAAGGAGACCCAGTACTTC; CDR3aa: CATSDTPGRGKETQYF
d_gene: .; v_gene: TRBV20-1; abundance: .; j_gene: TRBJ1-1; CDR3nt: TGCAGTGCTAGAGATCTAGCAGGGGTTACCATGAACACTGAAGCTTTCTTT; CDR3aa: CSARDLAGVTMNTEAFF
d_gene: .; v_gene: TRBV2; abundance: .; j_gene: TRBJ2-5; CDR3nt: TGTGCCAGCAGTGAATCCAGGGCGATGGAGACCCAGTACTTC; CDR3aa: CASSESRAMETQYF
d_gene: .; v_gene: TRBV7-3; abundance: few; j_gene: TRBJ1-4; CDR3nt: TGTGCCAGCAGCTCCGGGTCTGACCGCAGAAATGAAAAACTGTTTTTT; CDR3aa: CASSSGSDRRNEKLFF
d_gene: .; v_gene: TRBV7-2; abundance: .; j_gene: TRBJ2-1; CDR3nt: TGTGCCAGCAGCCCTAGTGGGGGACATGAGCAGTTCTTC; CDR3aa: CASSPSGGHEQFF
d_gene: .; v_gene: TRBV7-2; abundance: .; j_gene: TRBJ2-6; CDR3nt: TGTGCCAGCAGCTTACACCCACAGGGCTCTGGGGCCAACGTCCTGACTTTC; CDR3aa: CASSLHPQGSGANVLTF
d_gene: .; v_gene: TRBV27; abundance: .; j_gene: TRBJ1-1; CDR3nt: TGTGCCAGCAGTCCATGGGGGTTACGAGCTTTCTTT; CDR3aa: CASSPWGLRAFF
d_gene: TRBD1; v_gene: TRBV20-1; abundance: .; j_gene: TRBJ1-2; CDR3nt: TGCAGTGCTAGAGAAGGACAGGGGATTAAGGCCTATGGCTACACCTTC; CDR3aa: CSAREGQGIKAYGYTF
d_gene: TRBD1; v_gene: TRBV5-1; abundance: few; j_gene: TRBJ1-3; CDR3nt: TGCGCCAGCAGCGGAGGACAGGCTTTCGGAAACACCATATATTTT; CDR3aa: CASSGGQAFGNTIYF
d_gene: .; v_gene: TRBV2; abundance: .; j_gene: TRBJ1-4; CDR3nt: TGTGCCAGCAGATCAACTAATGAAAAACTGTTTTTT; CDR3aa: CASRSTNEKLFF
d_gene: TRBD1; v_gene: TRBV6-1; abundance: many; j_gene: TRBJ2-2; CDR3nt: TGTGCCACTCGGGACAGGGGGGACACCGGGGAGCTGTTTTTT; CDR3aa: CATRDRGDTGELFF
d_gene: .; v_gene: TRBV2; abundance: .; j_gene: TRBJ1-6; CDR3nt: TGTGCCAGCAGTTGGGACCCGCGACCCCTCCACTTT; CDR3aa: CASSWDPRPLHF
d_gene: .; v_gene: TRBV6-1; abundance: .; j_gene: TRBJ1-3; CDR3nt: TGTGCCAGCAGTGAGCTAACCTCTGGAAACACCATATATTTT; CDR3aa: CASSELTSGNTIYF
d_gene: .; v_gene: TRBV6-2/TRBV6-3; abundance: .; j_gene: TRBJ1-2; CDR3nt: TGTGCCAGCAGTTACGCGATGAACTATGGCTACACCTTC; CDR3aa: CASSYAMNYGYTF
d_gene: .; v_gene: TRBV7-2; abundance: few; j_gene: TRBJ2-7; CDR3nt: TGTGCCAGCAGCTCCTCCCTGGGGGTCGACGAGCAGTACTTC; CDR3aa: CASSSSLGVDEQYF
d_gene: .; v_gene: TRBV5-1; abundance: .; j_gene: TRBJ1-2; CDR3nt: TGCGCCAGCAGCTCCATACCGAAGGACGGGGCCCTCTATGGCTACACCTTC; CDR3aa: CASSSIPKDGALYGYTF
d_gene: .; v_gene: TRBV10-2; abundance: .; j_gene: TRBJ2-3; CDR3nt: TGCGCCAGCAGTGAGGCCAGGGGAGATACGCAGTATTTT; CDR3aa: CASSEARGDTQYF
d_gene: .; v_gene: TRBV6-2/TRBV6-3; abundance: few; j_gene: TRBJ1-2; CDR3nt: TGTGCCAGCAGAAAAGGGGTGGATTACGGTGGCTACACCTTC; CDR3aa: CASRKGVDYGGYTF
d_gene: TRBD1; v_gene: TRBV29-1; abundance: many; j_gene: TRBJ2-1; CDR3nt: TGCAGCGCTGAGGGTGGACAGGCGAACTACAATGAGCAGTTCTTC; CDR3aa: CSAEGGQANYNEQFF
d_gene: .; v_gene: TRBV27; abundance: once; j_gene: TRBJ2-3; CDR3nt: TGTGCCAGCAGTTTATCGTGGAGTACCTGGAATACGCAGTATTTT; CDR3aa: CASSLSWSTWNTQYF
d_gene: .; v_gene: TRBV29-1; abundance: .; j_gene: TRBJ2-5; CDR3nt: TGCAGCGTTGAAGGAACAAACCAAGAGACCCAGTACTTC; CDR3aa: CSVEGTNQETQYF
d_gene: .; v_gene: TRBV11-1; abundance: few; j_gene: TRBJ2-7; CDR3nt: TGTGCCAGCAGCCCAGATAGAAATCCGTACGAGCAGTACTTC; CDR3aa: CASSPDRNPYEQYF
d_gene: TRBD2; v_gene: TRBV28; abundance: many; j_gene: TRBJ2-7; CDR3nt: TGTGCCAGCAGTTTATGGCGCCGGGGGGTCGAGCAGTACTTC; CDR3aa: CASSLWRRGVEQYF
d_gene: .; v_gene: TRBV11-2; abundance: .; j_gene: TRBJ1-2; CDR3nt: TGTGCCAGCAGCTTAGGATCGAGAGGCCCGTACTATGGCTACACCTTC; CDR3aa: CASSLGSRGPYYGYTF
d_gene: .; v_gene: TRBV28; abundance: .; j_gene: TRBJ2-7; CDR3nt: TGTGCCAGCACCTCAGTTTCCGGAGGGGCCTGGGAGCAGTACTTC; CDR3aa: CASTSVSGGAWEQYF
d_gene: .; v_gene: TRBV15; abundance: many; j_gene: TRBJ1-2; CDR3nt: TGTGCCACCAGCAGAGATCAGGGAAACTATGGCTACACCTTC; CDR3aa: CATSRDQGNYGYTF
d_gene: .; v_gene: TRBV4-3; abundance: .; j_gene: TRBJ1-4; CDR3nt: TGCGCCAGCAGCCAAGATCGAGGGAAACATGAAAAACTGTTTTTT; CDR3aa: CASSQDRGKHEKLFF
d_gene: TRBD2; v_gene: TRBV3-1; abundance: .; j_gene: TRBJ2-7; CDR3nt: TGTGCCAGCAGCCAAGTAGCGGGGGGACCGGCATACGAGCAGTACTTC; CDR3aa: CASSQVAGGPAYEQYF
d_gene: .; v_gene: TRBV6-2/TRBV6-3; abundance: many; j_gene: TRBJ2-7; CDR3nt: TGTGCCAGCAGTGACTCCTACGAGCAGTACTTC; CDR3aa: CASSDSYEQYF
d_gene: TRBD2; v_gene: TRBV5-6; abundance: many; j_gene: TRBJ2-7; CDR3nt: TGTGCCAGCAGCTGGGCTAGCGGGATCTACGAGCAGTACTTC; CDR3aa: CASSWASGIYEQYF
d_gene: TRBD1; v_gene: TRBV9; abundance: few; j_gene: TRBJ1-2; CDR3nt: TGTGCCAGCAGCGCCCAGACAGGGACCTATGGCTACACCTTC; CDR3aa: CASSAQTGTYGYTF